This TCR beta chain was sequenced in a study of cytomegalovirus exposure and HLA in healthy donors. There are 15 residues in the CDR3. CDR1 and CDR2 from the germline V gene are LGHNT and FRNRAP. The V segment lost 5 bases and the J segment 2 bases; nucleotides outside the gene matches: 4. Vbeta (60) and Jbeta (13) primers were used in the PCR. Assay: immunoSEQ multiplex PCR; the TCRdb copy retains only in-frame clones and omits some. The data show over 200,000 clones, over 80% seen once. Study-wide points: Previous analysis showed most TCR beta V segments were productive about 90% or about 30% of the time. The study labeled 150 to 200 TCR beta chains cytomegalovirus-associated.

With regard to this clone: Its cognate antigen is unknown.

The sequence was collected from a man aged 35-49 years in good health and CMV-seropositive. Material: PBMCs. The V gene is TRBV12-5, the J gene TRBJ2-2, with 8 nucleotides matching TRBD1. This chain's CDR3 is CASGIRGLNTGELFF. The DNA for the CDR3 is TGTGCTAGTGGTATCAGGGGGCTTAACACCGGGGAGCTGTTTTTT.